This T cell receptor beta chain was recorded in a study of blood T cell repertoires in COVID-19. Sequencing used immunoSEQ multiplex PCR; TCRdb keeps in-frame clones, though not all of them. This sample carries more than 50,000 clones, approximately 90% of them seen once, and the ten largest clones take more than 6.5%. The sample consisted of peripheral blood. The source of this sequence is a woman aged 40 to 49 with active COVID-19.

The CDR3 is CATHPSPPEAFF. For the CDR3, the DNA is TGTGCCACACATCCATCCCCTCCAGAAGCTTTCTTT. The chain employs TRBV7-8 and TRBJ1-1; D remains unclear. This CDR3 region has 12 residues. Germline-derived CDR1 and CDR2 are SGHVS and FQNEAQ. Trimming pared 10 bases from V and 8 bases from J, leaving 17 bases between.